This T cell receptor beta chain was sequenced for a study of blood T cell repertoires in COVID-19. Study summary: PBMCs, B-cell-depleted T cells, or T cells provided the cDNA or gDNA that made up the material.

As processed by the authors: Counts of nucleated cells, estimated from reference gene primer amplification, were obtained. The method was immunoSEQ multiplex PCR; TCRdb's version includes in-frame clones alone and lacks a portion of them. D and trimming were read from the DNA, whereas the V and J calls and clone size are those reported in that table. This table has over 70,000 clones, roughly four fifths appearing once. V lost 6 bases to trimming and J lost 6 bases; unmatched junction nucleotides: 5. Germline V lookup: CDR1 ENHRY, CDR2 SYGVKD. The CDR3 covers 14 residues. The source is a man aged 55-75 years with acute or convalescent COVID-19. Sequencing was performed on peripheral blood. The rearrangement links TRBV10-3 to TRBJ2-3, with TRBD1 identical over 11 bases. DNA of the CDR3: TGTGCCATCAGGGGACAGGGGGTTACTGATACGCAGTATTTT. Translated, it gives CAIRGQGVTDTQYF.